The TCR beta chain described here comes from a study of blood T cells in healthy people across ages. This clonotype was detected many times. What it recognizes is unknown. Overall study results and limits: A conclusive naive versus antigen-experienced comparison was prevented by the unsorted PBMCs. Researchers judged that diversity estimates from one million T cells fell short of true values.

Each of the donors had about 9.9 milliliters of peripheral blood drawn into EDTA-treated Vacutainer tubes. A second PCR, run for roughly 7 to 12 cycles, used a sample-barcoded 5' primer plus a J-beta primer mix. Via MiXCR, TCRdb re-called the 5' RACE reads, giving one row per CDR3 protein. The table shows some 670,000 distinct CDR3 sequences, with roughly half occurring only once. Germline lookup yields CDR1 DFQATT and CDR2 SNEGSKA (reference sequence). Trimming at V came to 0 bases and at J to 10 bases, leaving 6 bases not matched to a gene. The CDR3 consists of 14 residues. Sample: blood. The chain combines TRBV20-1 with TRBJ2-1; 10 bases are shared with TRBD2. The origin of this receptor is a woman older than 75 in good health. The CDR3 reads CSARESGGVKEQFF. The CDR3 bases are TGCAGTGCTAGAGAGAGCGGGGGGGTAAAAGAGCAGTTCTTC.